These 18 T cell receptor beta chains came from one sample sequenced in a study of blood T cell repertoires in COVID-19. The repertoire was sequenced with immunoSEQ multiplex PCR; TCRdb's copy has only in-frame clones and lacks some. Among 85,000 to 100,000 clones, about 70% were seen once, and the ten largest hold around 25%. The sequenced material came from peripheral blood. These receptors came from a woman aged 55-70 years in a cohort sampled during active or convalescent COVID-19.

The chain recombines TRBV15 with TRBJ2-7; 11 bases align to TRBD1. Germline V lookup: CDR1 LNHNV, CDR2 YYDKDF (reference sequence). V shed 2 bases, J shed 3 bases, and the junction held 12 bases outside the gene matches. The CDR3 has 18 residues. CDR3 sequence (DNA): TGTGCCACCAGCAGAACGTTCCAGGGACAGGGGGTTATCTACGAGCAGTACTTC. This translates into CATSRTFQGQGVIYEQYF.

This clone is categorized as medium-sized (0.01 to 0.1%). This sequence joins TRBV29-1 and TRBJ2-2, with D uncertain. Germline assignment: CDR1 SQVTM and CDR2 ANQGSEA. This CDR3 has 12 residues. V was pared by 7 bases and J by 6 bases, with 12 bases between. This CDR3 is CSARAHSGELFF. For the CDR3, the DNA is TGCAGCGCCCGAGCCCATTCCGGGGAGCTGTTTTTT.

The chain is built from TRBV3-1 (or the pseudogene TRBV3-2) and TRBJ2-3; 11 nucleotides align to TRBD2. The germline CDR1 and CDR2 sequences are LGHDT and YNNKEL (reference sequence). This CDR3 has 16 residues. With V trimmed by 3 bases and J by 6 bases, 8 bases remained unmatched. CDR3 residues: CASSQSGTSGKDTQYF. The CDR3, as DNA: TGTGCCAGCAGCCAGAGTGGGACTAGCGGAAAGGATACGCAGTATTTT.

This clone came up once. The rearrangement links TRBV7-6 to TRBJ2-3; 10 positions agree with TRBD2. V lost 5 bases, J lost 0 bases, and 8 bases stayed unmatched. The CDR3 has 17 amino acids. Germline values: CDR1 SGHVS, CDR2 FNYEAQ. The CDR3: CASSPQLAGYSTDTQYF. The CDR3, as DNA: TGTGCCAGCAGCCCCCAACTAGCGGGGTATAGCACAGATACGCAGTATTTT. Full variable domain (remainder filled in from reference TRBV7-6 and TRBJ2-3): GAGVSQSPRYKVTKRGQDVALRCDPISGHVSLYWYRQALGQGPEFLTYFNYEAQQDKSGLPNDRFSAERPEGSISTLTIQRTEQRDSAMYRCASSPQLAGYSTDTQYFGPGTRLTVL.

V and J are TRBV4-1 and TRBJ2-3; possibly TRBD2 for D (6 bases). The V end lost 6 bases, the J end lost 0 bases, and 13 bases lay between the germline ends. CDR1 and CDR2 from the germline V gene are MGHRA and YSYEKL. The CDR3 covers 15 residues. This CDR3 reads CASSRTGASTDTQYF. The CDR3 nucleotides are TGCGCCAGCAGTCGGACGGGAGCTAGCACAGATACGCAGTATTTT.

The chain joins TRBV6-5 to TRBJ2-7, with 8 bases that match TRBD1. The CDR3 is 12 residues long. Unmatched junction bases numbered 4, after V lost 6 bases and J lost 6 bases. Germline V gene data show CDR1 as MNHEY and CDR2 as SVGAGI. The CDR3 sequence: CASSRTGSEQYF. CDR3 sequence (DNA): TGTGCCAGCAGCCGGACAGGGTCCGAGCAGTACTTC.

This clone was found once. The V call is TRBV19, the J call TRBJ1-4; TRBD1 aligns across 7 bases. CDR1 is LNHDA, CDR2 SQIVND, per germline (reference sequence). V shed 9 bases and J 7 bases; nucleotides not matched to a gene: 8. The length of the CDR3 is 13 residues. The CDR3 sequence is CASTGAVGEKLFF. CDR3 coding DNA: TGTGCCAGCACAGGGGCGGTTGGTGAAAAACTGTTTTTT. Looking up the rest from reference TRBV19 and TRBJ1-4 gives the full variable domain: DGGITQSPKYLFRKEGQNVTLSCEQNLNHDAMYWYRQDPGQGLRLIYYSQIVNDFQKGDIAEGYSVSREKKESFPLTVTSAQKNPTAFYLCASTGAVGEKLFFGSGTQLSVL.

CDR3 sequence reads: CATSSTGPEQYF. CDR3 in DNA: TGTGCCACCAGCAGTACAGGGCCCGAGCAGTACTTC. This sequence joins TRBV15 and TRBJ2-7; D perhaps matches TRBD1 (6 bases). The V end was cut by 3 bases, the J end by 6 bases, with 9 bases between. The CDR3 loop spans 12 amino acids. The V gene's germline CDR1 is LNHNV and CDR2 YYDKDF (reference sequence). The whole variable domain, filled in from reference TRBV15 and TRBJ2-7, reads DAMVIQNPRYQVTQFGKPVTLSCSQTLNHNVMYWYQQKSSQAPKLLFHYYDKDFNNEADTPDNFQSRRPNTSFCFLDIRSPGLGDTAMYLCATSSTGPEQYFGPGTRLTVT.

The J gene is TRBJ2-2, the V gene TRBV5-1; D not certain. Looked up from germline, CDR1 is SGHRS and CDR2 is YFSETQ. Deletions cut 5 bases from V and 0 bases from J, with 5 bases between. The CDR3 covers 13 residues. CDR3 in amino acids: CASRWPNTGELFF. CDR3 nucleotides: TGCGCCAGCAGATGGCCGAACACCGGGGAGCTGTTTTTT.

The chain employs TRBV3-1 (or the pseudogene TRBV3-2) and TRBJ1-1, with D unresolved. This CDR3 contains 16 residues. V lost 1 base, J lost 5 bases, and 17 bases lay in between. CDR1 LGHDT and CDR2 YNNKEL come from the germline V gene (reference sequence). Here the CDR3 reads CASSQGFTALPTEAFF. CDR3 nucleotide sequence: TGTGCCAGCAGCCAAGGGTTCACAGCCCTTCCGACTGAAGCTTTCTTT.

Comment on this clone: Germline is not matched at one junction end, which may reflect a read error. The chain uses TRBV5-6 and TRBJ2-7, with TRBD2 matching over 9 bases. CDR3 length: 15 residues. Germline CDR1 reads SGHDT; CDR2 reads YYEEEE. The CDR3 DNA is TGTGCCAGCAGCTTAGCGGGGGGACTCTCCCACGAGCAGTACTTC. Protein product: CASSLAGGLSHEQYF.

This clone occurred once. The chain uses TRBV6-5 and TRBJ2-6, with TRBD2 as a possible D gene (5 bases). The CDR3 length is 15 residues. CDR1 and CDR2 from the germline V gene are MNHEY and SVGAGI. V was clipped by 7 bases and J by 4 bases, with 14 bases between them. The CDR3 reads CASTNGVKGANVLTF. The CDR3, as DNA: TGTGCCAGCACTAACGGGGTGAAAGGGGCCAACGTCCTGACTTTC.

This clone has just a few counts. This sequence joins TRBV9 and TRBJ2-3; 11 nucleotides align to TRBD2. CDR1 and CDR2 from the germline V gene are SGDLS and YYNGEE. The ends lost 2 bases at V and 3 bases at J; junction bases unmatched: 5. The CDR3 consists of 16 residues. The CDR3 coding sequence is TGTGCCAGCAGCGTCCACATAGCGGGGGGGACAGATACGCAGTATTTT. Protein sequence: CASSVHIAGGTDTQYF. The whole variable domain, remainder taken from reference TRBV9 and TRBJ2-3, is DSGVTQTPKHLITATGQRVTLRCSPRSGDLSVYWYQQSLDQGLQFLIQYYNGEERAKGNILERFSAQQFPDLHSELNLSSLELGDSALYFCASSVHIAGGTDTQYFGPGTRLTVL.

The chain couples TRBV27 to TRBJ1-1, with D perhaps matching TRBD1 (6 bases). Germline loops: CDR1 MNHEY, CDR2 SMNVEV (reference sequence). Between the trimmed V and J ends, which lost 0 bases and 1 base, there was a span of 24 bases. The CDR3 is made up of 20 amino acids. The CDR3 loop is CASSLSVSGAQKSTNTEAFF. The DNA of the CDR3 is TGTGCCAGCAGTTTATCCGTCTCAGGGGCGCAAAAGTCTACGAACACTGAAGCTTTCTTT.

The V and J genes are TRBV7-8 and TRBJ2-1; tentative D call: TRBD2 (7 bases). CDR3 length: 15 amino acids. V was cut by 6 bases and J by 0 bases, with 12 bases left in between. Germline CDR1 is SGHVS and CDR2 is FQNEAQ. The CDR3 DNA reads as TGTGCCAGCAGTGACGGGGGGCCCTCCTACAATGAGCAGTTCTTC. As protein: CASSDGGPSYNEQFF.

This clone was detected only once. The CDR3 DNA reads as TGTGCCAGCGGATTCGGGACAGGCGGCTCACCCCTCCACTTT. Protein: CASGFGTGGSPLHF. The chain employs TRBV6-5 and TRBJ1-6; TRBD1 matches at 8 bases. Germline V gene sequence: CDR1 MNHEY, CDR2 SVGAGI. The CDR3 is made up of 14 amino acids. The V and J ends lost 8 bases and 10 bases, in that order; junction bases with no gene match: 10.

This chain links TRBV3-1 (or the pseudogene TRBV3-2) with TRBJ2-1; D ambiguous. CDR1 and CDR2 (germline): LGHDT, YNNKEL (reference sequence). The CDR3 extends over 14 amino acids. The V end lost 1 base, the J end lost 4 bases, and 8 bases lay between the germline ends. The CDR3 DNA follows: TGTGCCAGCAGCCAAGTGGGCAGATACAATGAGCAGTTCTTC. This gives the protein CASSQVGRYNEQFF.

The genes are TRBV9 and TRBJ1-6, with 9 bases fitting TRBD1. Germline V gene data show CDR1 as SGDLS and CDR2 as YYNGEE. Trimming at V came to 3 bases and at J to 9 bases, leaving 7 bases not matched to a gene. This CDR3 comprises 15 residues. The CDR3 region is CASSAETGGVSPLHF. DNA of the CDR3: TGTGCCAGCAGCGCCGAGACAGGGGGTGTTTCACCCCTCCACTTT.